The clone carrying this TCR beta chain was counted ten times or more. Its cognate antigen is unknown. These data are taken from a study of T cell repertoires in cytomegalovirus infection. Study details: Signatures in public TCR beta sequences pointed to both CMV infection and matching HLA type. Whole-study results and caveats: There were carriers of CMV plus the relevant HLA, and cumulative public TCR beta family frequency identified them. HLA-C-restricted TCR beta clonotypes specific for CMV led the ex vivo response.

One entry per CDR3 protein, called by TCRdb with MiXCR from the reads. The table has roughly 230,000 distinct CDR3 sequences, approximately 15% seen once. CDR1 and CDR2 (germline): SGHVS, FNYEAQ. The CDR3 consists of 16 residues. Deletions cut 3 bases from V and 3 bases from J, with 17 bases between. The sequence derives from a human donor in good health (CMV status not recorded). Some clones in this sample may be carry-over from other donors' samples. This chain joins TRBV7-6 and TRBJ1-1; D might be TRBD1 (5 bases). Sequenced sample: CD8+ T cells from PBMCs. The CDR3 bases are TGTGCCAGCAGCTTTTCCGCAGACAGCTCGCACACTGAAGCTTTCTTT. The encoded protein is CASSFSADSSHTEAFF.